These 18 T cell receptor beta chains share one sample of origin, sequenced in a study of cytomegalovirus exposure and HLA in healthy donors. The data were produced by immunoSEQ multiplex PCR, yet TCRdb's version contains in-frame clones alone and is incomplete. The profile shows some 84,000 clones, approximately 90% of them singletons. Sequencing was done on a sample of PBMCs. The receptors were gathered from a man younger than 40 in good health and CMV-seronegative.

This chain uses TRBV30 with TRBJ2-3; a weak D match, TRBD1 (5 bases). CDR3 size: 14 residues. Germline V gene lookup returns CDR1 GTSNPN and CDR2 SVGIG (reference sequence). Trimming stripped 4 bases from V and 7 bases from J, with 18 bases between. CDR3 DNA sequence: TGTGCCTGGACCACGACAGAAGTACGGCATACGCAGTATTTT. This gives the protein CAWTTTEVRHTQYF.

The rearrangement uses TRBV5-1 and TRBJ2-4, with 7 positions matching TRBD2. From germline, CDR1 is SGHRS and CDR2 YFSETQ. The CDR3 sequence is 19 residues long. Losses at the gene ends were 0 bases for V and 0 bases for J; bases not matched to a gene: 12. CDR3 sequence (DNA): TGCGCCAGCAGCTTGGTCTTTGGCGGGGGAGATCTAGCCAAAAACATTCAGTACTTC. It yields the protein CASSLVFGGGDLAKNIQYF.

The chain is built from TRBV10-2 and TRBJ1-4, with 12 bases that match TRBD1. CDR3 length equals 17 residues. The germline CDR1 and CDR2 sequences are WSHSY and SAAADI. The V and J ends lost 3 bases and 6 bases, in that order; junction bases with no gene match: 8. The CDR3 loop reads CASSDPGQGAADEKLFF. The CDR3 DNA sequence: TGCGCCAGCAGTGACCCGGGACAGGGGGCGGCAGATGAAAAACTGTTTTTT.

The genes are TRBV7-9 and TRBJ2-1; 9 nucleotides agree with TRBD2. Unmatched junction bases numbered 7, after V lost 2 bases and J lost 8 bases. Germline V CDR1 and CDR2: SEHNR, FQNEAQ (reference sequence). The CDR3 covers 15 residues. CDR3 sequence reads: CASSLSSGSIDEQFF. For the CDR3, the DNA is TGTGCCAGCAGCTTAAGTAGCGGGAGCATTGATGAGCAGTTCTTC.

This rearrangement joins TRBV10-2 to TRBJ2-5; TRBD2 matches at 9 bases. The germline V gene encodes CDR1 WSHSY and CDR2 SAAADI. The CDR3 loop spans 16 amino acids. The ends lost 3 bases at V and 1 base at J; junction bases unmatched: 6. CDR3 in amino acids: CASSDRGRGGQETQYF. CDR3 sequence (DNA): TGCGCCAGCAGTGACCGGGGGCGGGGGGGCCAAGAGACCCAGTACTTC.

The chain carries TRBV7-8 and TRBJ2-7; possible D gene TRBD2, 7 bases. This CDR3 is built from 20 residues. Germline V lookup: CDR1 SGHVS, CDR2 FQNEAQ. Trimming removed 5 bases from V and 4 bases from J, with 33 bases in between. The CDR3, as DNA: TGTGCCAGCAGCCTAAAATCCCTGTGGGCAAGTCGGGGGGCCGAATACGAGCAGTACTTC. This sequence encodes CASSLKSLWASRGAEYEQYF.

The rearrangement joins TRBV11-2 to TRBJ1-2; TRBD1 matches 11 bases. V dropped 5 bases and J dropped 8; count of bases not matched to a gene: 10. In germline, CDR1 is SGHAT, CDR2 FQNNGV. CDR3 length: 15 amino acids. The CDR3 coding sequence is TGTGCCAGCAGCAACCGGGACAGGGGGTTCGGGGGCTACACCTTC. Translating gives CASSNRDRGFGGYTF.

The chain recombines TRBV10-1 with TRBJ2-7; TRBD2 matches at 7 bases. CDR3 size: 15 residues. With 3 bases clipped from V and 2 bases from J, the junction kept 7 bases outside the gene matches. Germline values: CDR1 WNHNN, CDR2 SYGVQD (reference sequence). CDR3 nucleotide sequence: TGCGCCAGCAGTGACCCCGGGACTACTACCTACGAGCAGTACTTC. Its protein is CASSDPGTTTYEQYF.

V usage is TRBV6-4 and J usage is TRBJ1-5; D is uncertain. Between the trimmed V and J ends, which lost 0 bases and 1 base, there was a span of 7 bases. The CDR3 loop spans 15 amino acids. The germline V gene encodes CDR1 MRHNA and CDR2 SNTAGT. Written as DNA, the CDR3 is TGTGCCAGCAGTGACTCGATACAGAGCAATCAGCCCCAGCATTTT. Translating it yields CASSDSIQSNQPQHF.

This chain links TRBV5-1 with TRBJ2-3; no clear D gene. CDR1 is SGHRS and CDR2 is YFSETQ in the germline V gene. This CDR3 contains 14 residues. Trimming removed 4 bases from V and 2 bases from J, with 11 bases in between. The CDR3 DNA follows: TGCGCCAGCAGCCTCACTCCCTTCACAGATACGCAGTATTTT. Its protein product is CASSLTPFTDTQYF.

V usage is TRBV6-5 and J usage is TRBJ1-1, with 7 bases aligning to TRBD1. The V gene end was trimmed by 6 bases and the J gene end by 0 bases; junction bases not matched to a gene: 4. There are 14 residues in the CDR3. CDR1 is MNHEY, CDR2 SVGAGI, per germline. CDR3 bases: TGTGCCAGCAGAAAGGACAGGTTGAACACTGAAGCTTTCTTT. Residues: CASRKDRLNTEAFF.

The chain carries TRBV28 and TRBJ1-4; 7 bases line up with TRBD1. From germline, CDR1 is MDHEN and CDR2 SYDVKM. With V trimmed by 5 bases and J by 7 bases, 7 bases remained unmatched. This CDR3 is 14 amino acids long. CDR3 amino acids: CASSHDRVGEKLFF. Written as DNA, the CDR3 is TGTGCCAGCAGTCACGACAGGGTTGGTGAAAAACTGTTTTTT.

The rearrangement links TRBV5-4 to TRBJ1-1, with D perhaps matching TRBD1 (5 bases). The CDR3 has 15 amino acids. Per the germline V gene, CDR1 is SGHNT and CDR2 is YYREEE (reference sequence). V dropped 5 bases and J dropped 5 bases, with 19 bases sitting between them. CDR3 loop: CASRNREGLGTEAFF. DNA for the CDR3: TGTGCCAGCAGAAATCGGGAGGGGCTAGGGACTGAAGCTTTCTTT.

Here the CDR3 DNA reads TGTGCCAGCAGCCACAGGGAATCCTACGAGCAGTACTTC. It specifies CASSHRESYEQYF. The chain joins TRBV7-9 to TRBJ2-7, with a tentative D call TRBD1 (6 bases). CDR3 length: 13 amino acids. V lost 5 bases and J 1 base, leaving 9 bases between the germline ends. Germline CDR1 and CDR2: SEHNR and FQNEAQ (reference sequence).

The chain employs TRBV28 and TRBJ2-5, with D possibly TRBD1 on 6 matching bases. V gave up 10 bases and J gave up 1 base, with 10 bases separating them. Germline V gene lookup returns CDR1 MDHEN and CDR2 SYDVKM. The CDR3 is 12 amino acids. CDR3 in amino acids: CATQGPQETQYF. The CDR3 coding sequence is TGTGCCACACAGGGTCCCCAAGAGACCCAGTACTTC. Full variable domain (rest looked up from reference TRBV28 and TRBJ2-5): DVKVTQSSRYLVKRTGEKVFLECVQDMDHENMFWYRQDPGLGLRLIYFSYDVKMKEKGDIPEGYSVSREKKERFSLILESASTNQTSMYLCATQGPQETQYFGPGTRLLVL.

This clone has only one observation. This chain connects TRBV19 to TRBJ1-2; D not certain. V shed 4 bases and J shed 4 bases, with 13 bases lying between them. The V gene's germline CDR1 is LNHDA and CDR2 SQIVND (reference sequence). The CDR3 consists of 14 residues. The CDR3 loop is CASSTLAALYGYTF. The CDR3 DNA is TGTGCCAGTAGTACCCTAGCCGCCCTCTATGGCTACACCTTC.

The J gene is TRBJ2-7, the V gene TRBV28, with 7 bases aligning to TRBD1. Germline V gene lookup returns CDR1 MDHEN and CDR2 SYDVKM. Losses at the gene ends were 3 bases for V and 2 bases for J; bases not matched to a gene: 10. The CDR3 covers 16 residues. CDR3 protein: CASSFSDSDRTYEQYF. Written as DNA, the CDR3 is TGTGCCAGCAGTTTTTCCGACTCGGACAGGACCTACGAGCAGTACTTC.

The gene calls are TRBV7-2 and TRBJ2-7, with no clear D. V lost 5 bases and J 2 bases, leaving 16 bases between the germline ends. The CDR3 runs to 15 residues. CDR1 and CDR2 (germline): SGHTA, FQGNSA. The CDR3 here is CASSILRSRAYEQYF. The CDR3 DNA follows: TGTGCCAGCAGCATCCTGCGGTCACGGGCCTACGAGCAGTACTTC.